This is a list of T cell receptor beta chains from one sample in a study of blood T cell repertoires in COVID-19. Some clones are missing from TCRdb's copy, which holds only in-frame ones; the method was immunoSEQ multiplex PCR. The table records just over 350,000 clones, 86% of them present only once. What was sequenced was peripheral blood. All receptors come from a woman aged 55 to 70 with COVID-19, enrolled during active disease. Both conserved end residues are part of each CDR3. D genes are given only for firm matches. Clone size appears in some rows only: once, few, many, or a class for an expanded clone.

v_gene	abundance	d_gene	j_gene	CDR3nt	CDR3aa
TRBV7-9	few	NA	TRBJ1-1	TGTGCCAGCAGCCCCTGGCACAACACTGAAGCTTTCTTT	CASSPWHNTEAFF
TRBV5-6	few	NA	TRBJ1-2	TGTGCCAGCAGCCCTGACCTTAGGACAGCGGGACTTTCTAACTATGGCTACACCTTC	CASSPDLRTAGLSNYGYTF
TRBV5-1	NA	TRBD2	TRBJ2-2	TGCGCCAGCAGCTGGCGGGGGGCCAACACCGGGGAGCTGTTTTTT	CASSWRGANTGELFF
TRBV11-2	NA	NA	TRBJ1-1	TGTGCCAGCAGACGTTTAGGGGTCACTGAAGCTTTCTTT	CASRRLGVTEAFF
TRBV7-7	NA	TRBD1	TRBJ2-7	TGTGCCAGCAGCTTATCTCCGGGACAGGGCTACGAGCAGTACTTC	CASSLSPGQGYEQYF
TRBV12-3/TRBV12-4	NA	NA	TRBJ1-6	TGTGCCAGCAGTTCGGGCAGGGGACCCCTCCACTTT	CASSSGRGPLHF
TRBV12-5	many	TRBD2	TRBJ2-7	TGTGCTAGTGGTCCCCCGTTGGGTAGCGGGGGCTCCTACGAGCAGTACTTC	CASGPPLGSGGSYEQYF
TRBV29-1	NA	NA	TRBJ1-1	TGCAGCGTTGAGGGACAGAACACTGAAGCTTTCTTT	CSVEGQNTEAFF
TRBV7-2	NA	NA	TRBJ2-7	TGTGCCAGCAGCTTGAGTTCTGTTAGCAGCGAGCAGTACTTC	CASSLSSVSSEQYF
TRBV3-1/TRBV3-2	NA	TRBD1	TRBJ2-3	TGTGCCAGCAGCCCCCGGGACAGGGGAAATACGCAGTATTTT	CASSPRDRGNTQYF
TRBV6-5	NA	NA	TRBJ1-2	TGTGCCAGCAGTTACTCGGGAAGGGAGAATGGCTACACCTTC	CASSYSGRENGYTF
TRBV6-5	NA	NA	TRBJ2-1	TGTGCCAGCAGTTACTCGATGGGTGCCGGGACTGCTCAGTTCTTC	CASSYSMGAGTAQFF
TRBV2	NA	NA	TRBJ2-1	TGTGCCAGCAGTCCAGGGGCCTACAATGAGCAGTTCTTC	CASSPGAYNEQFF
TRBV30	NA	NA	TRBJ1-5	TGTGCCTGGAGCTCGTTGTCGGATCAGCCCCAGCATTTT	CAWSSLSDQPQHF
TRBV5-1	NA	TRBD2	TRBJ2-1	TGCGCCAGCAGCTTGGGTTCAAGCGGGGCGTACAATGAGCAGTTCTTC	CASSLGSSGAYNEQFF
TRBV10-1	NA	NA	TRBJ1-5	TGCGCCAGCTGGTGTGCCCCGGCCAGGGGTAAGTCCGAATATAGCAATCAGCCCCAGCATTTT	CASWCAPARGKSEYSNQPQHF
TRBV7-2	few	NA	TRBJ2-5	TGTGCCAGCAGCTGGCCCACCAAAGAGACCCAGTACTTC	CASSWPTKETQYF
TRBV18	NA	NA	TRBJ1-2	TGTGCCAGCTCACCACAATGGGGGCTGGAATATGGCTACACCTTC	CASSPQWGLEYGYTF
TRBV3-1/TRBV3-2	NA	NA	TRBJ2-7	TGTGCCAGCAGCCAACCAGGGAACAGGGTAGGCGAGCAGTACTTC	CASSQPGNRVGEQYF
TRBV9	NA	NA	TRBJ1-4	TGTGCCAGCAGCCCAGGAGGCAGCGGTGAAAAACTGTTTTTT	CASSPGGSGEKLFF
TRBV4-2	NA	TRBD2	TRBJ2-1	TGTGCCAGCAGCCAAGATCTAATCCCCGGGGGGGCTTACAATGAGCAGTTCTTC	CASSQDLIPGGAYNEQFF
TRBV19	NA	NA	TRBJ1-1	TGTGCCAGTAGTATAGAGGGCAGTAGTCCTTTCGACACTGAAGCTTTCTTT	CASSIEGSSPFDTEAFF
TRBV6-5	NA	NA	TRBJ2-1	TGTGCCAGCAGTTACTCGCTCGCGTTCCCCTACAATGAGCAGTTCTTC	CASSYSLAFPYNEQFF
TRBV7-6	NA	NA	TRBJ2-2	TGTGCCAGCAGCCAAATACAGGGTGGGACCGGGGAGCTGTTTTTT	CASSQIQGGTGELFF
TRBV4-1	NA	NA	TRBJ2-5	TGCGCCAGCAGCCGCCAAAGAGGTATGCAAGAGACCCAGTACTTC	CASSRQRGMQETQYF
TRBV6-5	NA	NA	TRBJ1-2	TGTGCCAGCAGTTACGTGGCAGGCTATGGCTACACCTTC	CASSYVAGYGYTF
TRBV12-5	NA	TRBD1	TRBJ1-2	TGTGCTAGTGGTTTGAGGGCAGGGGGAGGCTACACCTTC	CASGLRAGGGYTF
TRBV5-1	NA	TRBD2	TRBJ2-1	TGCGCCAGCAGCTTAGGGACTAGCGGGATGGGGTATGAGCAGTTCTTC	CASSLGTSGMGYEQFF
TRBV2	NA	TRBD1	TRBJ2-5	TGTGCCAACAAGAGACAGGGTGGGGAAGAGACCCAGTACTTC	CANKRQGGEETQYF
TRBV5-6	NA	NA	TRBJ1-4	TGTGCCAGCAGCTTGGTAGGGGCCAAAAAACTGTTTTTT	CASSLVGAKKLFF
TRBV12-3/TRBV12-4	NA	NA	TRBJ2-1	TGTGCCAGCAGTTTAGCCGAGGATGAGCAGTTCTTC	CASSLAEDEQFF
TRBV29-1	NA	NA	TRBJ2-5	TGCAGCGTCTTCAGGGACTCTCAAGAGACCCAGTACTTC	CSVFRDSQETQYF
TRBV5-1	NA	TRBD1	TRBJ2-2	TGCGCCAGCAGCACTGGACAGGGTAACACCGGGGAGCTGTTTTTT	CASSTGQGNTGELFF
TRBV27	NA	TRBD2	TRBJ2-1	TGTGCCAGCAGCTTACTCTCTCAGCGGGGGCCGTACAATGAGCAGTTCTTC	CASSLLSQRGPYNEQFF
TRBV3-1/TRBV3-2	NA	NA	TRBJ1-2	TGTGCCAGCAGCTTACAGGGTTGGAAGGGCTACACCTTC	CASSLQGWKGYTF
TRBV28	once	NA	TRBJ1-6	TGTGCCAGCTATTCCGCAGGGTTCGGACCCCTCCACTTT	CASYSAGFGPLHF
TRBV6-5	NA	TRBD1	TRBJ1-5	TGTGCCAGCAGTCGAGACAGGGTTGCAATGCCCCAGCATTTT	CASSRDRVAMPQHF
TRBV2	NA	TRBD1	TRBJ1-1	TGTGCCAGCAGGACAGGGGCGAACACTGAAGCTTTCTTT	CASRTGANTEAFF
TRBV5-1	NA	NA	TRBJ1-2	TGCGCCAGCAGCTTGTCCAGGAACTATGGCTACACCTTC	CASSLSRNYGYTF
TRBV28	NA	NA	TRBJ1-1	TGTGCCAGCAGACCAGGGTTCACTGAAGCTTTCTTT	CASRPGFTEAFF
TRBV13	NA	NA	TRBJ2-2	TGTGCCAGCAGCTCCCCAACCGGGGAGCTGTTTTTT	CASSSPTGELFF
TRBV6-6	NA	NA	TRBJ1-1	TGTGCCAGCAGTTACGGCAGGGTCACTGAAGCTTTCTTT	CASSYGRVTEAFF
TRBV30	NA	NA	TRBJ2-5	TGTGCCTGGGCCAGGGGCCACCAAGAGACCCAGTACTTC	CAWARGHQETQYF
TRBV4-1	NA	NA	TRBJ2-6	TGCGCCAGCAGCCTCCGCTCTGGGGCCAACGTCCTGACTTTC	CASSLRSGANVLTF
TRBV4-3	NA	TRBD1	TRBJ1-2	TGCGCCAGCAGCACCGACAGGGCCTCCTATGGCTACACCTTC	CASSTDRASYGYTF
TRBV11-2	once	TRBD1	TRBJ2-3	TGTGCCAGCAGCTTTATTTCAGGGGGAGTAGATACGCAGTATTTT	CASSFISGGVDTQYF
TRBV3-1/TRBV3-2	NA	NA	TRBJ2-2	TGTGCCAGCAGTCAAGGCTGGGGCGACACCGGGGAGCTGTTTTTT	CASSQGWGDTGELFF
TRBV19	NA	NA	TRBJ1-2	TGTGCCAGTACCCCCGGGGTTGGCTATGGCTACACCTTC	CASTPGVGYGYTF
TRBV18	NA	NA	TRBJ1-5	TGTGCCAGCTCACCAGGGCAATGGTATCCGGAGACCACAGGGTTATCGGATCAGCCCCAGCATTTT	CASSPGQWYPETTGLSDQPQHF
TRBV19	NA	TRBD2	TRBJ2-3	TGTGCCAGTAGTTATTCTGCGGGAGTTGGCGGGCATAGCACAGATACGCAGTATTTT	CASSYSAGVGGHSTDTQYF
TRBV14	NA	TRBD1	TRBJ1-2	TGTGCCAGCAGCCTCCGACAGGGAAGCGGCTATGGCTACACCTTC	CASSLRQGSGYGYTF
TRBV30	NA	NA	TRBJ2-3	TGTGCCTGGAGTGTACTTGGCGGAGATGACACAGATACGCAGTATTTT	CAWSVLGGDDTDTQYF
TRBV5-1	NA	NA	TRBJ2-6	TGCGCCAGCAGCCCCATGACAGGTTCCTCTGGGGCCAACGTCCTGACTTTC	CASSPMTGSSGANVLTF
TRBV6-5	NA	NA	TRBJ2-7	TGTGCCAGCAGTTACTTCATCTCCTACGAGCAGTACTTC	CASSYFISYEQYF
TRBV11-2	NA	NA	TRBJ1-1	TGTGCCAGCAGCTTGGAGGGAGGGGCCCCCGCTGTAGCTTTCTTT	CASSLEGGAPAVAFF
TRBV5-6	once	TRBD1	TRBJ1-4	TGTGCCTGGTTAAGGACAGGTCCTAATGAAAAACTGTTTTTT	CAWLRTGPNEKLFF
TRBV7-3	NA	TRBD1	TRBJ1-3	TGTGCCAGCAGCCCGAAGACAGGGTCTGGAAACACCATATATTTT	CASSPKTGSGNTIYF
TRBV21-1	NA	NA	TRBJ2-3	TGTGCCAGCAGCAAAGTAATCCGGGGGGGGCGGAGGTACACAGATACGCAGTATTTT	CASSKVIRGGRRYTDTQYF
TRBV30	NA	TRBD1	TRBJ2-1	TGTGCCTGGAACCGGGACAGGGGGCGATACTCCTACAATGAGCAGTTCTTC	CAWNRDRGRYSYNEQFF
TRBV5-1	NA	TRBD2	TRBJ2-5	TGCGCCAGCAGCTTTTTTCGGGGGGACCAAGAGACCCAGTACTTC	CASSFFRGDQETQYF